The 5 T cell receptor beta chains below come from one sample, sequenced in a study of monozygotic twins with inflammatory bowel disease. TCRdb reprocessed the 5' RACE reads, keeping one entry per CDR3 protein, no DNA. Found here are a few hundred thousand distinct CDR3 sequences; the top ten clones hold around 2.6%. Sequencing was carried out using blood. These receptors all stem from a human donor with ulcerative colitis or Crohn's disease, or a healthy co-twin of an affected twin (not recorded which).

The V gene is TRBV5-1, the J gene TRBJ1-5; lacking DNA, the TRBD1 call made by TCRdb goes unchecked. The V gene's germline CDR1 is SGHRS and CDR2 YFSETQ. The CDR3 is made up of 15 amino acids. This chain's CDR3 is CASSLAGTSNQPQHF.

This CDR3 reads CASSYSGSEAFF. V is TRBV6-5 and J is TRBJ1-1. The germline gives CDR1 MNHEY, CDR2 SVGAGI. The CDR3 covers 12 residues.

This chain's CDR3 is CATAGLIGGDTF. The chain joins TRBV28 to TRBJ1-2. Germline V gene data show CDR1 as MDHEN and CDR2 as SYDVKM. The CDR3 has 12 amino acids.

This chain joins TRBV4-3 and TRBJ1-1; the D gene TCRdb calls, TRBD1, cannot be checked with no DNA. The CDR3 consists of 15 residues. Per the germline V gene, CDR1 is LGHNA and CDR2 is YSLEER. The CDR3 reads CASSQDSRGDTEAFF.

This chain uses TRBV20-1 with TRBJ2-3. The CDR3 runs 16 residues. The germline gives CDR1 DFQATT, CDR2 SNEGSKA (reference sequence). This CDR3 reads CSARAEGRAYTDTQYF.